These T cell receptor beta chains were read from a single sample in a study of a mutant IDH1 vaccine in newly diagnosed glioma. Data came from immunoSEQ multiplex PCR; TCRdb stores just in-frame clones and leaves some out. The data contain about 38,000 clones, 78% of them seen just once; the ten biggest clones take up 5.5%. No antigens are known for them. The source was PBMCs, collected from a glioma patient whose treatment included an IDH1 peptide vaccine. The receptors were gathered from a man in his forties with glioma. CDR3s include the opening cysteine and the closing phenylalanine or tryptophan. D genes are given only for firm matches. Clone size appears in some rows only: once, few, many, or a class for an expanded clone.

>.|TRBJ2-3|TRBV9|.
TGTGCCAGCAGCGTAGGGAGGGGGGACCCCACAGATACGCAGTATTTT
CASSVGRGDPTDTQYF
>.|TRBJ2-7|TRBV14|.
TGTGCCAGCAGCCAAGATAACCGCAGGCCAGGGGAGCAGTACTTC
CASSQDNRRPGEQYF
>.|TRBJ2-5|TRBV6-1|.
TGTGCCAGCAGTGAAGGTGGCACCGTCCTGACCCAGTACTTC
CASSEGGTVLTQYF
>.|TRBJ2-7|TRBV14|once
TGTGCCAGCAGCCTTTCCCCTCCCTACGAGCAGTACTTC
CASSLSPPYEQYF
>.|TRBJ1-2|TRBV2|.
TGTGCCAGCAGTGGTCTTATAGGGTATGGCTACACCTTC
CASSGLIGYGYTF
>.|TRBJ2-7|TRBV10-2|.
TGCGCCAGCAGTGACTACGAGCAGTACTTC
CASSDYEQYF
>TRBD1|TRBJ1-3|TRBV5-6|.
TGTGCCAGCAGCATAGGACAGGGGGTAGCCGGAAACACCATATATTTT
CASSIGQGVAGNTIYF
>.|TRBJ1-6|TRBV2|.
TGTGCCAGCAGTCCGGGGTACATTAATTCACCCCTCCACTTT
CASSPGYINSPLHF
>.|TRBJ1-6|TRBV5-1|.
TGCGCCAGCAGCTTGAGGGGAGAGGGCCTAAATTCACCCCTCCACTTT
CASSLRGEGLNSPLHF
>TRBD2|TRBJ2-7|TRBV4-1|.
TGCGCCAGCAGCCAAGATCCCGTACTAGCGGAGATCTCCTACGAGCAGTACTTC
CASSQDPVLAEISYEQYF
>TRBD1|TRBJ1-2|TRBV19|.
TGTGCCAGTAGTATGGGACAGGGGGCTACTAACTATGGCTACACCTTC
CASSMGQGATNYGYTF
>TRBD1|TRBJ1-1|TRBV27|few
TGTGCCAGCAGTCTGGACAGGGTCGCTGAAGCTTTCTTT
CASSLDRVAEAFF
>TRBD2|TRBJ2-7|TRBV7-9|.
TGTGCCAGCAGCTTTAGCGGGATTAGCCACGAGCAGTACTTC
CASSFSGISHEQYF
>TRBD1|TRBJ1-2|TRBV5-1|medium-sized
TGCGCCAGCAACCGGACCGGGACAGGGAGCTATGGCTACACCTTC
CASNRTGTGSYGYTF
>TRBD1|TRBJ2-7|TRBV27|.
TGTGCCAGCACCAAAGGGGGCAATATAGGATACGAGCAGTACTTC
CASTKGGNIGYEQYF
>.|TRBJ1-3|TRBV19|few
TGTGCCAGTAGTATATGGCCCAAAGCTGGAAACACCATATATTTT
CASSIWPKAGNTIYF
>.|TRBJ1-2|TRBV19|.
TGTGCCAGTAGCCTGGACATTTCAAATTATGGCTACACCTTC
CASSLDISNYGYTF
>.|TRBJ2-5|TRBV29-1|few
TGCAGCGTTGATTCAGCTAACCAAGAGACCCAGTACTTC
CSVDSANQETQYF